This T cell receptor (beta chain) emerged from a study of beta chain features in type 1 diabetes. Study-level information: Age, gender and cell yields were similar between patients and healthy donors.

Comment on this clone: The antigen is not known.

The entirety of the isolated RNA underwent reverse transcription, so expressed TCRB transcripts were sequenced. Some clones are missing from TCRdb's copy, which holds only in-frame ones; the method was immunoSEQ multiplex PCR. The sample shows around 430,000 clones, roughly 31% of them seen only once. General observations from the study: The VDJ junctions of type 1 diabetes patients carried fewer insertions and more deletions.

The CDR3 totals 16 residues. Germline CDR1 reads SGHNT; CDR2 reads YYREEE (reference sequence). Losses at the gene ends were 4 bases for V and 0 bases for J; bases not matched to a gene: 6. The chain links TRBV5-4 to TRBJ2-1; 8 bases agree with TRBD2. Source material: naive CD4+ T cells from blood. This clonotype was obtained from a man younger than 35 in good health. CDR3 in DNA: TGTGCCAGCAGCCGGGGGGGGCCCGGCTCCTACAATGAGCAGTTCTTC. Its translation is CASSRGGPGSYNEQFF.